Listed here are 26 T cell receptor beta chains from one sample, sequenced in a study of spatial heterogeneity in lung cancer. Documented time point: sample taken at primary tumor resection. From tumor, nontumor lung or frozen PBMC, whole RNA was taken unsorted for sequencing. TCRdb reprocessed the 5' RACE reads via MiXCR and lists one record per CDR3 protein. Among about 11,000 distinct CDR3 sequences listed, about 17% were seen once. The sample consisted of PBMCs, taken at surgery. These receptors originate from a male donor with early-stage non-small cell lung cancer.

The chain has TRBV4-1 and TRBJ1-6; D perhaps matches TRBD1 (5 bases). The V end lost 0 bases, the J end lost 6 bases, and 12 bases lay between the germline ends. This CDR3 comprises 16 residues. Germline-derived CDR1 and CDR2 are MGHRA and YSYEKL. The CDR3 bases are TGCGCCAGCAGCCAAGATGGGGGGGAAGTTAATTCACCCCTCCACTTT. It codes for CASSQDGGEVNSPLHF.

The chain recombines TRBV2 with TRBJ2-7; D not certain. Looked up from germline, CDR1 is SNHLY and CDR2 is FYNNEI. The CDR3 length is 13 residues. V was clipped by 5 bases and J by 0 bases, with 8 bases between them. CDR3 in DNA: TGTGCCAGCAGTAAGGAGAGCTCCTACGAGCAGTACTTC. Amino acid sequence: CASSKESSYEQYF.

The J gene is TRBJ1-6, the V gene TRBV12-3 or TRBV12-4; D perhaps matches TRBD1 (5 bases). Trimming pared 6 bases from V and 6 bases from J, leaving 12 bases between. CDR3 length equals 14 residues. CDR3 in DNA: TGTGCCAGCAGCCCTACTAGGGGTAATTCACCCCTCCACTTT. This sequence encodes CASSPTRGNSPLHF.

The chain uses TRBV6-5 and TRBJ1-6; D is uncertain. Germline loops: CDR1 MNHEY, CDR2 SVGAGI. V lost 1 base and J lost 9, with 10 bases in between. This CDR3 has 14 residues. CDR3 nucleotides: TGTGCCAGCAGTTACTGGAAAGGTGGTTCACCCCTCCACTTT. It is translated as CASSYWKGGSPLHF.

The chain carries TRBV7-9 and TRBJ2-7; perhaps TRBD2 as D (6 bases). V gave up 8 bases and J gave up 4 bases, with 12 bases separating them. Per germline, CDR1 SEHNR and CDR2 FQNEAQ (reference sequence). The CDR3 contains 12 residues. CDR3 protein: CASGRTPYEQYF. In DNA, the CDR3 is TGTGCCAGCGGGAGGACTCCTTACGAGCAGTACTTC.

This clonotype occurred many times. The chain is built from TRBV11-1 and TRBJ2-7, with a possible D match to TRBD2 (6 bases). The V and J ends lost 4 bases and 4 bases respectively, with 17 bases between them. The germline CDR1 and CDR2 sequences are SGHAT and FQDESV (reference sequence). CDR3 length: 15 residues. The CDR3 nucleotides read TGTGCCAGCAGCTCCCGGGGTGCCGGGACTTACGAGCAGTACTTC. Translation gives CASSSRGAGTYEQYF.

This chain links TRBV4-1 with TRBJ2-1; 12 bases match TRBD2. The CDR3 runs 19 residues. CDR1 is MGHRA, CDR2 YSYEKL, per germline. V lost 1 base and J lost 0; bases outside the gene matches: 7. CDR3 sequence: CASSQVWLAGGGSYNEQFF. In DNA, the CDR3 is TGCGCCAGCAGCCAAGTCTGGCTAGCGGGAGGGGGCTCCTACAATGAGCAGTTCTTC.

In this sample, this clonotype turned up a few times. The chain employs TRBV9 and TRBJ2-1; D is ambiguous. V gave up 0 bases and J gave up 6 bases, with 13 bases separating them. CDR1 SGDLS and CDR2 YYNGEE come from the germline V gene. The CDR3 is made up of 15 amino acids. The CDR3 spells CASSVGAISSNEQFF. The CDR3 nucleotides are TGTGCCAGCAGCGTAGGAGCTATTTCGAGCAATGAGCAGTTCTTC.

This clonotype was picked up a small number of times. The rearrangement links TRBV3-1 to TRBJ2-1; D gene ambiguous. The CDR3 loop spans 12 amino acids. The V end lost 2 bases, the J end lost 12 bases, and 11 bases lay between the germline ends. Germline V gives CDR1 LGHDT, CDR2 YNNKEL (reference sequence). CDR3: CASSQPYSGQFF. CDR3 nucleotides: TGTGCCAGCAGCCAACCTTACAGTGGGCAGTTCTTC.

This clonotype was detected many times. V usage is TRBV18 and J usage is TRBJ2-7, with 9 bases aligning to TRBD2. V trimming: 2 bases; J trimming: 3 bases; junction bases outside the gene matches: 5. This CDR3 region has 15 residues. Germline V gene data show CDR1 as KGHSH and CDR2 as LQKENI. The CDR3 spells CASSPAGGPFYEQYF. Written as DNA, the CDR3 is TGTGCCAGCTCACCAGCGGGAGGGCCCTTCTACGAGCAGTACTTC. The full variable domain, completed using reference TRBV18 and TRBJ2-7, is NAGVMQNPRHLVRRRGQEARLRCSPMKGHSHVYWYRQLPEEGLKFMVYLQKENIIDESGMPKERFSAEFPKEGPSILRIQQVVRGDSAAYFCASSPAGGPFYEQYFGPGTRLTVT.

This clonotype was seen at least ten times. This sequence joins TRBV7-6 and TRBJ1-5, with TRBD1 as a possible D gene (6 bases). V shed 5 bases and J shed 0 bases, with 14 bases lying between them. Germline CDR1 and CDR2: SGHVS and FNYEAQ. The CDR3 totals 16 residues. This CDR3 reads CASSAGTLYSNQPQHF. For the CDR3, the DNA is TGTGCCAGCAGCGCCGGGACACTCTATAGCAATCAGCCCCAGCATTTT.

This clonotype has a count of ten or more. The junction differs from germline at one of its ends, possibly a read error. V is TRBV20-1 and J is TRBJ2-3, with a tentative D call TRBD2 (5 bases). The CDR3 runs 15 residues. The germline CDR1 and CDR2 sequences are DFQATT and SNEGSKA (reference sequence). The CDR3 sequence is CSARGPRDRADTQYF. CDR3 sequence (DNA): TGCAGTGCCAGAGGTCCGAGGGATCGAGCAGATACGCAGTATTTT.

This clonotype turned up a few times. J is TRBJ2-5 and V is TRBV6-5; 13 nucleotides align to TRBD2. Germline V gene data show CDR1 as MNHEY and CDR2 as SVGAGI. Losses at the gene ends were 4 bases for V and 7 bases for J; bases not matched to a gene: 6. The CDR3 sequence is 15 residues long. The chain's CDR3 is CASSSLTSGRGTQYF. The CDR3, as DNA: TGTGCCAGCAGTTCGCTTACTAGCGGGAGGGGGACCCAGTACTTC.

This chain uses TRBV10-3 with TRBJ2-1, with 11 bases lining up with TRBD2. V trimming: 0 bases; J trimming: 10 bases; junction bases outside the gene matches: 8. Germline loops: CDR1 ENHRY, CDR2 SYGVKD. This CDR3 region has 16 residues. CDR3 sequence reads: CAISESGTSGPREQFF. DNA of the CDR3: TGTGCCATCAGTGAGTCCGGGACTAGCGGCCCCAGAGAGCAGTTCTTC.

The V call is TRBV9, the J call TRBJ1-2, with D possibly TRBD1 on 5 matching bases. Germline values: CDR1 SGDLS, CDR2 YYNGEE. V lost 3 bases and J 0 bases, leaving 12 bases between the germline ends. This CDR3 is 15 amino acids long. Written as DNA, the CDR3 is TGTGCCAGCAGCGCCGACAGCTCCGCTAACTATGGCTACACCTTC. Translation gives CASSADSSANYGYTF.

This clonotype was seen repeatedly, ten times or more. The chain is built from TRBV3-1 and TRBJ1-1; D is possibly TRBD1 (5 bases). The germline CDR1 and CDR2 sequences are LGHDT and YNNKEL (reference sequence). The ends were cut back, 3 bases at V and 4 bases at J, with 12 bases in the middle. This CDR3 is 14 amino acids long. CDR3: CASSHYDGGTEAFF. CDR3 sequence (DNA): TGTGCCAGCAGCCACTACGACGGGGGCACTGAAGCTTTCTTT.

This clonotype appeared many times. The chain carries TRBV10-3 and TRBJ2-7; D is perhaps TRBD1 (6 bases). The CDR3 sequence is 13 residues long. Deletions cut 3 bases from V and 7 bases from J, with 13 bases between. Germline V gives CDR1 ENHRY, CDR2 SYGVKD. CDR3 sequence reads: CAISDSGVGEQYF. The CDR3 bases are TGTGCCATCAGTGATTCAGGGGTGGGGGAGCAGTACTTC.

This clonotype was seen ten or more times. The chain joins TRBV4-1 to TRBJ1-2; D is possibly TRBD1 (5 bases). Germline lookup yields CDR1 MGHRA and CDR2 YSYEKL. V was clipped by 6 bases and J by 1 base, with 9 bases between them. This CDR3 has 13 amino acids. CDR3 residues: CASRERGNYGYTF. CDR3 DNA: TGCGCCAGCAGAGAGAGGGGTAACTATGGCTACACCTTC.

This chain joins TRBV28 and TRBJ2-3, with TRBD2 matching over 11 bases. The CDR3 loop spans 15 amino acids. CDR1 is MDHEN, CDR2 SYDVKM, per germline. V was clipped by 6 bases and J by 1 base; unmatched bases: 3. Here the CDR3 DNA reads TGTGCCAGCAGGGGGGGACTAGCGGGCACAGATACGCAGTATTTT. It yields the protein CASRGGLAGTDTQYF.

This clonotype has ten or more counts. The chain carries TRBV7-6 and TRBJ2-2; 8 positions match TRBD2. Germline trimming cut 1 base from V and 5 bases from J; bases unmatched to any gene: 12. The CDR3 runs to 18 residues. Germline V CDR1 and CDR2: SGHVS, FNYEAQ. CDR3 sequence reads: CASSLDPAAGDSTGELFF. As DNA, the CDR3 is TGTGCCAGCAGCTTAGATCCCGCAGCGGGAGACAGTACCGGGGAGCTGTTTTTT.

This sequence joins TRBV29-1 and TRBJ1-2; 9 positions match TRBD1. The CDR3 totals 12 residues. Trimming removed 4 bases from V and 7 bases from J; junction bases left unmatched: 4. CDR1 is SQVTM and CDR2 is ANQGSEA in the germline V gene. CDR3 DNA: TGCAGCGTTGGGACAGGGGAGGCTGGCTACACCTTC. Encoded protein: CSVGTGEAGYTF.

This clonotype was seen repeatedly, ten times or more. V usage is TRBV12-3 or TRBV12-4 and J usage is TRBJ2-7; D possibly corresponds to TRBD1 (5 bases). The CDR3 runs to 15 residues. V dropped 5 bases and J dropped 4 bases, with 18 bases sitting between them. This CDR3 is CASSLWRQGVYEQYF. CDR3 DNA: TGTGCCAGCAGTCTCTGGCGGCAGGGTGTTTACGAGCAGTACTTC.

In this sample, this clonotype turned up a few times. The chain combines TRBV7-9 with TRBJ2-7, with 7 bases aligning to TRBD1. Germline values: CDR1 SEHNR, CDR2 FQNEAQ (reference sequence). The V segment lost 7 bases and the J segment 7 bases; nucleotides outside the gene matches: 13. The length of the CDR3 is 14 residues. CDR3 amino acids: CASTLGTASVEQYF. In DNA form, the CDR3 reads TGTGCCAGCACTTTAGGGACAGCTTCCGTAGAGCAGTACTTC.

The genes are TRBV29-1 and TRBJ2-1, with TRBD2 matching 9 bases. CDR1 and CDR2 (germline): SQVTM, ANQGSEA. The CDR3 extends over 16 amino acids. With 4 bases clipped from V and 5 bases from J, the junction kept 12 bases outside the gene matches. The CDR3 is CSVVGVREGRHNEQFF. The CDR3 coding sequence is TGCAGCGTTGTGGGGGTGCGGGAGGGCAGACACAATGAGCAGTTCTTC.

CDR3 DNA: TGTGCCAGCAGCTTGATAATCAGGGCACCCTGGACTGAAGCTTTCTTT. Translation gives CASSLIIRAPWTEAFF. The chain recombines TRBV5-4 with TRBJ1-1, with D tentatively TRBD1 (5 bases). Germline V gene lookup returns CDR1 SGHNT and CDR2 YYREEE (reference sequence). The CDR3 totals 16 residues. V was cut by 1 base and J by 5 bases, with 18 bases left in between.

The V and J genes are TRBV28 and TRBJ1-2; D uncertain. The germline gives CDR1 MDHEN, CDR2 SYDVKM. This CDR3 has 14 amino acids. V lost 8 bases and J 9 bases, leaving 22 bases between the germline ends. The CDR3 reads CASRTPTAPDRYTF. In nucleotides, the CDR3 is TGTGCCAGCCGTACCCCCACTGCCCCAGATCGCTACACCTTC.